This TCR beta chain comes out of a study of OX40 agonist ivuxolimab in advanced cancers. Study-wide findings and caveats: Some nonresponders also had low normalized T-cell clonal expansion.

TCRdb keeps only in-frame clones here, not all; method: immunoSEQ multiplex PCR. The data hold around 52,000 clones, with more than 80% observed a single time. The V and J ends lost 0 bases and 2 bases, in that order; junction bases with no gene match: 3. There are 17 residues in the CDR3. Germline CDR1 and CDR2: SGHVS and FNYEAQ. With regard to this clone: Its antigen is currently unknown.

The sample was CD4+ or CD8+ T cells sorted from blood, taken in a trial of the OX40 agonist ivuxolimab. This receptor was obtained from an adult with an advanced solid tumor such as melanoma, head and neck, liver or kidney cancer. This rearrangement joins TRBV7-6 to TRBJ2-6, with 8 bases matching TRBD2. The DNA for the CDR3 is TGTGCCAGCAGCTTAGCGCGGGGGGTACCTGGGGCCAACGTCCTGACTTTC. Its protein is CASSLARGVPGANVLTF.